This TCR beta chain was captured by sequencing in a study of blood T cell repertoires in COVID-19. Whole-study context: Acute-phase and convalescent COVID-19 samples originated in the United States, Italy and Spain. PBMCs, B-cell-depleted T cells, or T cells were the source of the cDNA or gDNA that made up the material.

Original methodology: Nucleated cell number was recorded as an estimate derived from reference gene primer amplification. The assay was immunoSEQ multiplex PCR, and TCRdb's table has in-frame clones only and misses some. The V and J calls and clone size are taken from that table; D and trimming were inferred from the DNA. The sample includes approximately 160,000 clones, roughly 88% seen only once; the top ten take 9.1%. This clone was detected only once. V was pared by 3 bases and J by 3 bases, with 13 bases between. The CDR3 consists of 14 residues. In germline, CDR1 is SGDLS, CDR2 YYNGEE. The sample consisted of peripheral blood. The clonotype originates from a woman older than 75 with active or convalescent COVID-19. The V call is TRBV9, the J call TRBJ2-7; TRBD2 might be the D (7 bases). CDR3 coding DNA: TGTGCCAGCAGCGCCAGGGGAGGGAGCTACGAGCAGTACTTC. Protein: CASSARGGSYEQYF.